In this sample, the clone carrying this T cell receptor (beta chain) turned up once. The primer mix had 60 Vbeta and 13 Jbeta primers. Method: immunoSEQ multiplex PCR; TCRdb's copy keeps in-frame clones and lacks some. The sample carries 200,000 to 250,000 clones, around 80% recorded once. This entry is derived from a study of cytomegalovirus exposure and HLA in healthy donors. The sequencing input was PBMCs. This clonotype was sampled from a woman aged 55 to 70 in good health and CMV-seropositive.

CDR3 coding DNA: TGCAGCGCGGGACAGCCTAATTCACCCCTCCACTTT. Protein: CSAGQPNSPLHF. V is TRBV29-1 and J is TRBJ1-6, with 7 nucleotides matching TRBD1. This CDR3 region has 12 residues. V shed 7 bases and J 6 bases; nucleotides not matched to a gene: 3. The germline V gene encodes CDR1 SQVTM and CDR2 ANQGSEA.